The 22 T cell receptor beta chains below come from one sample, sequenced in a study of T-cell reconstitution after alpha-beta-depleted transplantation in children. This sample's TCRbeta library carried unique molecular identifier barcodes. Via MiXCR, TCRdb re-called the PCR reads, giving one row per CDR3 protein. The top ten hold under 8% of the sample, which has roughly 100,000 distinct CDR3 sequences, roughly 8.4% seen once. The starting material was PBMCs from the stem cell graft donor, obtained from the stem cell graft. The receptor source for this set is a human donor who donated a stem cell graft to a child with congenital amegakaryocytic thrombocytopenia.

This clonotype was observed at least ten times. This chain uses TRBV5-1 with TRBJ2-7, with 8 nucleotides matching TRBD2. V lost 4 bases to trimming and J lost 6 bases; unmatched junction nucleotides: 12. CDR3 size: 15 residues. The germline V gene encodes CDR1 SGHRS and CDR2 YFSETQ. CDR3: CASSPIERESLEQYF. Here the CDR3 DNA reads TGCGCCAGCAGCCCTATCGAGCGGGAGTCTCTCGAGCAGTACTTC.

This clonotype was observed many times. The chain carries TRBV10-3 and TRBJ2-1, with 8 bases aligning to TRBD2. The ends lost 4 bases at V and 0 bases at J; junction bases unmatched: 11. The V gene's germline CDR1 is ENHRY and CDR2 SYGVKD. The length of the CDR3 is 18 residues. CDR3 bases: TGTGCCATCAGTGGAACTAGCGGCCCTTCCTACTCCTACAATGAGCAGTTCTTC. This encodes CAISGTSGPSYSYNEQFF.

This clonotype was picked up many times. The chain has TRBV6-1 and TRBJ1-1, with TRBD1 identical over 7 bases. V trimming: 6 bases; J trimming: 1 base; junction bases outside the gene matches: 14. CDR1 and CDR2 from the germline V gene are MNHNS and SASEGT. This CDR3 spans 17 amino acids. The CDR3 spells CASSKNIQGVPNTEAFF. The CDR3 DNA is TGTGCCAGCAGCAAGAATATCCAGGGGGTGCCGAACACTGAAGCTTTCTTT.

This clonotype has a handful of counts. The rearrangement joins TRBV3-1 to TRBJ2-2; a possible D gene is TRBD1 (5 bases). The V gene lost 5 bases and the J gene lost 5 bases, with 9 bases spanning the gap. The length of the CDR3 is 13 residues. Germline V gives CDR1 LGHDT, CDR2 YNNKEL (reference sequence). In DNA, the CDR3 is TGTGCCAGCAGCTTGACAGTTACCGGGGAGCTGTTTTTT. As protein: CASSLTVTGELFF. Drawing the rest from reference TRBV3-1 and TRBJ2-2, the complete variable domain is DTAVSQTPKYLVTQMGNDKSIKCEQNLGHDTMYWYKQDSKKFLKIMFSYNNKELIINETVPNRFSPKSPDKAHLNLHINSLELGDSAVYFCASSLTVTGELFFGEGSRLTVL.

V usage is TRBV28 and J usage is TRBJ2-5; 10 bases agree with TRBD2. V was pared by 6 bases and J by 5 bases, with 15 bases of the junction left unmatched. The CDR3 contains 17 residues. Germline lookup yields CDR1 MDHEN and CDR2 SYDVKM. The CDR3 sequence is CASRPGIGLAAAETQYF. The DNA for the CDR3 is TGTGCCAGCAGGCCGGGAATAGGACTAGCGGCTGCGGAGACCCAGTACTTC. The variable domain in full, completed from reference TRBV28 and TRBJ2-5, reads DVKVTQSSRYLVKRTGEKVFLECVQDMDHENMFWYRQDPGLGLRLIYFSYDVKMKEKGDIPEGYSVSREKKERFSLILESASTNQTSMYLCASRPGIGLAAAETQYFGPGTRLLVL.

This clonotype came up many times. The chain has TRBV2 and TRBJ1-1, with 10 positions matching TRBD1. The trim removed 5 bases at V and 6 bases at J, leaving 6 bases unmatched. Germline V CDR1 and CDR2: SNHLY, FYNNEI. The CDR3 loop spans 14 amino acids. The CDR3 nucleotides are TGTGCCAGCAGTACGGACAGGGGGACCCCTGAAGCTTTCTTT. It is translated as CASSTDRGTPEAFF.

This clonotype showed up many times. V is TRBV5-1 and J is TRBJ2-3; 8 bases are shared with TRBD1. V was clipped by 3 bases and J by 0 bases; unmatched bases: 6. CDR1 is SGHRS and CDR2 is YFSETQ in the germline V gene. CDR3 length: 16 amino acids. The CDR3 loop is CASSSGQALSTDTQYF. CDR3 DNA: TGCGCCAGCAGCTCGGGACAGGCCTTAAGCACAGATACGCAGTATTTT.

This clonotype has at least ten counts. V and J are TRBV29-1 and TRBJ2-1; no reliable D call. The germline CDR1 and CDR2 sequences are SQVTM and ANQGSEA. The CDR3 totals 11 residues. Trimming shortened V by 5 bases and J by 10 bases, and 12 bases separated the two germline ends. Here the CDR3 reads CSVSSGEEQFF. CDR3 nucleotide sequence: TGCAGCGTTTCCTCTGGGGAAGAGCAGTTCTTC.

The chain employs TRBV6-1 and TRBJ2-1; no definite D call. There are 15 residues in the CDR3. The germline CDR1 and CDR2 sequences are MNHNS and SASEGT. Trimming cost V 4 bases and J 4 bases, with 14 bases left between them. The CDR3 region is CASSVASGTYNEQFF. The CDR3 coding sequence is TGTGCCAGCAGTGTGGCGTCAGGCACTTACAATGAGCAGTTCTTC.

This clonotype has a count of ten or more. The chain joins TRBV6-1 to TRBJ2-2; maybe TRBD1 (6 bases). This CDR3 contains 13 residues. The germline CDR1 and CDR2 sequences are MNHNS and SASEGT. V lost 4 bases and J 3 bases, leaving 6 bases between the germline ends. CDR3 protein: CASSAGDTGELFF. DNA for the CDR3: TGTGCCAGCAGTGCAGGGGACACCGGGGAGCTGTTTTTT.

In this sample, this clonotype turned up many times. The rearrangement links TRBV29-1 to TRBJ2-1, with 9 bases aligning to TRBD1. The length of the CDR3 is 14 residues. V gave up 7 bases and J gave up 5 bases; unmatched junction bases: 9. The germline gives CDR1 SQVTM, CDR2 ANQGSEA. The CDR3 coding sequence is TGCAGCGGCCTGGGACAGGGCAGCGACAATGAGCAGTTCTTC. Its translation is CSGLGQGSDNEQFF.

With regard to this clonotype: In this CDR3 the conserved last residue, phenylalanine or tryptophan, is missing, so a read error is likely. The chain uses TRBV7-8 and TRBJ2-1, with D possibly matching TRBD2 (6 bases). Germline V gene data show CDR1 as SGHVS and CDR2 as FQNEAQ. The CDR3 length is 16 residues. Trimming took 1 base from V and 2 from J, leaving 12 bases between them. The CDR3 DNA sequence: TGTGCCAGCAGCTTAGGAGCACCGGGGGCCTACAATGAGCAGTTCTTG. Translating it yields CASSLGAPGAYNEQFL.

This clonotype was seen ten or more times. The rearrangement links TRBV12-3 or TRBV12-4 to TRBJ2-1; the match to TRBD2 covers 7 bases. This CDR3 region has 17 residues. J gave up 4 bases and V 5 bases, and 14 bases lay outside the gene matches. CDR3 region: CASSPPVAGVAYNEQFF. The CDR3 nucleotides read TGTGCCAGCAGTCCTCCCGTGGCGGGAGTCGCATACAATGAGCAGTTCTTC.

This clonotype was recorded at least ten times. This chain links TRBV5-1 with TRBJ1-4; tentatively, D is TRBD1 (6 bases). CDR3 length: 15 residues. V gave up 2 bases and J gave up 8 bases, with 16 bases separating them. The V gene's germline CDR1 is SGHRS and CDR2 YFSETQ. The CDR3 loop reads CASSFSQGVDEKLFF. In DNA form, the CDR3 reads TGCGCCAGCAGCTTCTCACAGGGAGTGGACGAAAAACTGTTTTTT.

This clonotype showed up many times. The gene calls are TRBV7-7 and TRBJ2-5; D not certain. The CDR3 sequence is 13 residues long. Germline V lookup: CDR1 SSHAT, CDR2 FNYEAQ (reference sequence). Trimming pared 5 bases from V and 3 bases from J, leaving 10 bases between. This CDR3 reads CASSRGAEETQYF. The CDR3 DNA follows: TGTGCCAGCAGCCGCGGCGCCGAAGAGACCCAGTACTTC.

This clonotype was observed at least ten times. The CDR3 DNA is TGTGCCAGTAGTATAGGGGGAACTAGCGAGCAGTACTTC. It translates to CASSIGGTSEQYF. The chain joins TRBV27 to TRBJ2-7, with D possibly being TRBD1 (6 bases). Germline CDR1 MNHEY, CDR2 SMNVEV (reference sequence). This CDR3 is built from 13 residues. V was pared by 9 bases and J by 6 bases, with 18 bases between.

This clonotype was found many times. The chain couples TRBV18 to TRBJ2-5, with D unresolved. Trimming left V 4 bases short and J 2 bases short, with 8 bases between. In germline, CDR1 is KGHSH, CDR2 LQKENI. The CDR3 sequence is 13 residues long. CDR3 region: CASSLGKQETQYF. As DNA, the CDR3 is TGTGCCAGCTCACTCGGAAAGCAAGAGACCCAGTACTTC.

In this sample, this clonotype turned up a few times. The chain combines TRBV5-1 with TRBJ2-2; 7 nucleotides agree with TRBD2. V gave up 4 bases and J gave up 1 base; unmatched junction bases: 4. The CDR3 has 15 amino acids. Germline V CDR1 and CDR2: SGHRS, YFSETQ. The CDR3: CASSPRTRNTGELFF. For the CDR3, the DNA is TGCGCCAGCAGCCCCCGGACTAGGAACACCGGGGAGCTGTTTTTT.

The chain links TRBV29-1 to TRBJ2-1; D is perhaps TRBD2 (5 bases). V was trimmed by 4 bases and J by 5 bases, leaving 12 bases between them. Germline V gene data show CDR1 as SQVTM and CDR2 as ANQGSEA. The CDR3 is made up of 13 amino acids. The CDR3 here is CSVASGIDNEQFF. The CDR3 DNA reads TGCAGCGTTGCGAGCGGTATCGACAATGAGCAGTTCTTC.

At least ten counts were recorded for this clonotype. The genes are TRBV5-1 and TRBJ2-7; 7 bases agree with TRBD1. CDR3 size: 16 residues. V was clipped by 2 bases and J by 0 bases; unmatched bases: 8. Germline CDR1 reads SGHRS; CDR2 reads YFSETQ. The CDR3 spells CASSLLTGTASYEQYF. CDR3 nucleotides: TGCGCCAGCAGCTTATTAACCGGGACAGCCTCCTACGAGCAGTACTTC.

This clonotype appeared many times. This chain joins TRBV5-1 and TRBJ2-3; 7 bases align to TRBD1. Germline V lookup: CDR1 SGHRS, CDR2 YFSETQ. This CDR3 has 14 residues. Trimming cost V 6 bases and J 1 base; bases outside gene matches: 5. CDR3 nucleotides: TGCGCCAGCAAACCCGGGACAGGCACAGATACGCAGTATTTT. It yields the protein CASKPGTGTDTQYF.

This clonotype was observed at least ten times. The chain links TRBV11-2 to TRBJ1-1; D gene uncertain. CDR3 length equals 13 residues. With 3 bases removed from V and 1 base from J, the gap between germline ends came to 6 bases. Germline CDR1 and CDR2: SGHAT and FQNNGV. The CDR3 nucleotides are TGTGCCAGCAGCTTGAGGGCGAACACTGAAGCTTTCTTT. It codes for CASSLRANTEAFF.